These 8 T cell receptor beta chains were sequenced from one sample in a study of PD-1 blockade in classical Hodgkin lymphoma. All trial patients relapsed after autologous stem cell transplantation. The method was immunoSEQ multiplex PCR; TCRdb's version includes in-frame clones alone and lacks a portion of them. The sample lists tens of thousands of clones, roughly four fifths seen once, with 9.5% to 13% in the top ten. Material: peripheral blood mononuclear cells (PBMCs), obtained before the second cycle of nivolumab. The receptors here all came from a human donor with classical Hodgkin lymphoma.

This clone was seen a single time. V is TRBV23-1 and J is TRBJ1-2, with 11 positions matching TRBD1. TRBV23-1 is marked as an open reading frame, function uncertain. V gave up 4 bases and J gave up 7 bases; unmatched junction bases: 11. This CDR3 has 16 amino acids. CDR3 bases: TGCGCCAGCAGTCGTGATAGGGAGGACAGGGGGCCTGGCTACACCTTC. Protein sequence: CASSRDREDRGPGYTF.

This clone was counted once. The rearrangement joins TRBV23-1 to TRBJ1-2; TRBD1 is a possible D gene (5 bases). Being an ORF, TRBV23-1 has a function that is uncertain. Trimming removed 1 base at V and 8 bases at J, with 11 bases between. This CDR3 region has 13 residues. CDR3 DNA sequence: TGCGCCAGCAGTCAATTTCAGGGTGAGGGCTACACCTTC. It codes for CASSQFQGEGYTF.

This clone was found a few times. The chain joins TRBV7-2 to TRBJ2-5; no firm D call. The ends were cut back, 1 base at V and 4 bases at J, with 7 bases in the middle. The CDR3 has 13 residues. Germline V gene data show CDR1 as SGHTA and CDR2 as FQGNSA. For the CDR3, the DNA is TGTGCCAGCAGCTTAGGTGGACGAGAGACCCAGTACTTC. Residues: CASSLGGRETQYF.

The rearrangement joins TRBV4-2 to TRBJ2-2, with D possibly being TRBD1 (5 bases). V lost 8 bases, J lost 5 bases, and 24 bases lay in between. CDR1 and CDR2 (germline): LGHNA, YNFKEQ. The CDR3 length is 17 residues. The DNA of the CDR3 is TGTGCCAGCTCCCGGGTCACGGACACAGGCGGAACCGGGGAGCTGTTTTTT. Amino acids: CASSRVTDTGGTGELFF.

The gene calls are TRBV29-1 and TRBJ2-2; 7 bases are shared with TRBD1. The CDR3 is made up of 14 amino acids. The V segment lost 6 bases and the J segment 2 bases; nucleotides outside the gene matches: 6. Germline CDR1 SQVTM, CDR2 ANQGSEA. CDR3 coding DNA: TGCAGCGTAGTAGACAGGGCAAACACCGGGGAGCTGTTTTTT. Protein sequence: CSVVDRANTGELFF.

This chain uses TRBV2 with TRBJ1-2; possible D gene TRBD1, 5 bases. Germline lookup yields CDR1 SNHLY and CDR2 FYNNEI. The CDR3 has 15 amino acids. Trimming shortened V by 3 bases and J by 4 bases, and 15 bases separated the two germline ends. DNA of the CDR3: TGTGCCAGCAGTGAGAGGATGGGTGGGGGCTATGGCTACACCTTC. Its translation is CASSERMGGGYGYTF.

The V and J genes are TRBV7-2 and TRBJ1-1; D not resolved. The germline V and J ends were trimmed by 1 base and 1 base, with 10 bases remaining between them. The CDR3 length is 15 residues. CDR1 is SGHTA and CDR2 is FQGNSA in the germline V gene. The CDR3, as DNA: TGTGCCAGCAGCTTAGAGGGCAGCTCGAACACTGAAGCTTTCTTT. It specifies CASSLEGSSNTEAFF. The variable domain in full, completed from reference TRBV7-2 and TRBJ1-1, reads GAGVSQSPSNKVTEKGKDVELRCDPISGHTALYWYRQSLGQGLEFLIYFQGNSAPDKSGLPSDRFSAERTGGSVSTLTIQRTQQEDSAVYLCASSLEGSSNTEAFFGQGTRLTVV.

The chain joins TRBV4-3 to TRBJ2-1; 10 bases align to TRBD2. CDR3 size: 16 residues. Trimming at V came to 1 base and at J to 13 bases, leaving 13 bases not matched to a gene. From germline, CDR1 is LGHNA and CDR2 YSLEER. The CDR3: CASSQARGLAGEVQFF. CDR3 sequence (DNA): TGCGCCAGCAGCCAAGCTCGAGGGCTAGCGGGGGAGGTTCAGTTCTTC.